The 10 T cell receptor beta chains given below trace back to one sample, sequenced in a study of CD8+ T cells in alopecia areata (dated by TCRdb to between 2017 and 2018). The time point label of this sample denotes: baseline before oral tofacitinib. The library came from the immunoSEQ multiplex PCR assay. RNA was extracted from all samples and reverse transcribed into cDNA as template for TCR sequencing. This immuneACCESS table, as held by TCRdb, lists in-frame sequences with V and J called but not all clones. Of the missing ones, under half trace to an unresolved V gene in checked studies; the others have no known cause. In all, the sample holds about 180,000 clones, and roughly 65% of those were seen once. Together, the top ten hold about 1.5% of the sample. The sample was CD4+ T cells sorted from blood, taken at week 0. All receptors derive from a human donor with alopecia areata.

The chain couples TRBV5-1 to TRBJ1-6; D is undetermined. V lost 0 bases and J 9 bases, leaving 16 bases between the germline ends. Germline V lookup: CDR1 SGHRS, CDR2 YFSETQ. This CDR3 has 16 amino acids. In nucleotides, the CDR3 is TGCGCCAGCAGCTTGGAAGTTGAGGGTTTTTCTTCACCCCTCCACTTT. This translates into CASSLEVEGFSSPLHF.

V is TRBV29-1 and J is TRBJ2-6; 8 nucleotides match TRBD1. The CDR3 spans 14 residues. After removal of 6 bases from V and 2 bases from J, the junction contained 3 bases not matched to a gene. Per germline, CDR1 SQVTM and CDR2 ANQGSEA. Here the CDR3 DNA reads TGCAGCGTGGGACAGGTTGCTGGGGCCAACGTCCTGACTTTC. Translation: CSVGQVAGANVLTF.

V gene TRBV30 combines with J gene TRBJ2-7; D call uncertain. This CDR3 spans 14 amino acids. Per germline, CDR1 GTSNPN and CDR2 SVGIG (reference sequence). Between the trimmed V and J ends, which lost 2 bases and 3 bases, there was a span of 14 bases. The CDR3 loop reads CAWSSRRGSYEQYF. In DNA form, the CDR3 reads TGTGCCTGGAGTTCTCGACGAGGCAGCTACGAGCAGTACTTC.

V gene TRBV28 combines with J gene TRBJ2-7; D gene ambiguous. The CDR3 extends over 11 amino acids. The ends were cut back, 6 bases at V and 4 bases at J, with 7 bases in the middle. CDR1 and CDR2 from the germline V gene are MDHEN and SYDVKM. The CDR3 here is CASSRSYEQYF. CDR3 sequence (DNA): TGTGCCAGCAGCCGGAGTTACGAGCAGTACTTC.

This chain links TRBV15 with TRBJ2-7; 13 bases are a match to TRBD2. Trimming cost V 4 bases and J 5 bases; bases outside gene matches: 5. The CDR3 runs 15 residues. Germline CDR1 LNHNV, CDR2 YYDKDF (reference sequence). The CDR3 DNA reads TGTGCCACCAGCAAACTAGCGGGGGGGCTCCACGAGCAGTACTTC. It specifies CATSKLAGGLHEQYF.

V gene TRBV29-1 combines with J gene TRBJ2-7, with D perhaps TRBD2 (5 bases). V lost 6 bases and J lost 3, with 9 bases in between. The CDR3 runs to 11 residues. Germline CDR1 reads SQVTM; CDR2 reads ANQGSEA. The CDR3 DNA follows: TGCAGCGTCCGGGAAGGCTACGAGCAGTACTTC. Its protein product is CSVREGYEQYF.

The chain couples TRBV29-1 to TRBJ2-5; 9 bases fit TRBD2. This CDR3 is 13 amino acids long. The V gene end was trimmed by 3 bases and the J gene end by 4 bases; junction bases not matched to a gene: 3. Per germline, CDR1 SQVTM and CDR2 ANQGSEA. CDR3 amino acids: CSVERGGGETQYF. CDR3 DNA sequence: TGCAGCGTTGAGCGGGGGGGCGGAGAGACCCAGTACTTC.

The chain has TRBV29-1 and TRBJ2-3, with 9 nucleotides matching TRBD2. The CDR3 runs 14 residues. Germline-derived CDR1 and CDR2 are SQVTM and ANQGSEA. Trimming removed 4 bases from V and 4 bases from J; junction bases left unmatched: 6. CDR3 residues: CSVVAGGLADTQYF. The CDR3 DNA follows: TGCAGCGTTGTTGCGGGGGGGCTGGCAGATACGCAGTATTTT.

The chain uses TRBV27 and TRBJ2-7; D uncertain. Trimming removed 2 bases at V and 1 base at J, with 6 bases between. The CDR3 totals 13 residues. Germline-derived CDR1 and CDR2 are MNHEY and SMNVEV (reference sequence). This CDR3 reads CASSLGRSYEQYF. The CDR3 bases are TGTGCCAGCAGTTTAGGCAGATCCTACGAGCAGTACTTC.

V usage is TRBV9 and J usage is TRBJ2-5; 7 bases line up with TRBD2. Germline lookup yields CDR1 SGDLS and CDR2 YYNGEE. The CDR3 is 15 amino acids. V lost 3 bases to trimming and J lost 1 base; unmatched junction nucleotides: 6. In DNA, the CDR3 is TGTGCCAGCAGCGAGGGGCCGGGGGGCCAAGAGACCCAGTACTTC. Translating it yields CASSEGPGGQETQYF.